A single sample gave rise to the 10 T cell receptor beta chains below, sequenced in a study of Ad26.COV2.S vaccination and SARS-CoV-2 variants. Noted treatment: 15 to 20 received Ad26.COV2.S at low or high dose, single or two shots; about 5 received placebo; per-sample allocation not given. All samples were drawn on day 63, counting from the first vaccine or placebo injection. The protocol was immunoSEQ multiplex PCR, while the TCRdb copy is restricted to in-frame clones and leaves out a portion. The top ten clones hold about 1.5% of a sample with roughly 680,000 clones, more than 70% of them seen once. The sequencing used peripheral blood, collected in a trial of Ad26.COV2.S vaccine versus placebo. Receptors were obtained from a person between 18 and 60 years old who received the Ad26.COV2.S COVID-19 vaccine or a placebo.

This chain connects TRBV3-1 (or the pseudogene TRBV3-2) to TRBJ2-7; D is unclear. CDR1 and CDR2 (germline): LGHDT, YNNKEL (reference sequence). Trimming cost V 1 base and J 7 bases, with 8 bases left between them. The CDR3 is made up of 12 amino acids. Written as DNA, the CDR3 is TGTGCCAGCAGCCAAGGTATGTGGGAGCAGTACTTC. Translating it yields CASSQGMWEQYF.

This rearrangement joins TRBV19 to TRBJ1-6, with 9 bases identical to TRBD1. Germline V gene sequence: CDR1 LNHDA, CDR2 SQIVND (reference sequence). The CDR3 spans 14 residues. Trimming took 7 bases from V and 6 from J; bases not matched to a gene: 4. The CDR3 reads CASNTGGPNSPLHF. CDR3 DNA: TGTGCCAGTAACACAGGGGGCCCTAATTCACCCCTCCACTTT.

CDR3 DNA sequence: TGTGCCACCAGTGCGGCGGGGGAAGGCGGGGAGCTGTTTTTT. Protein product: CATSAAGEGGELFF. The J gene is TRBJ2-2, the V gene TRBV24-1, with TRBD2 matching 7 bases. Losses at the gene ends were 5 bases for V and 7 bases for J; bases not matched to a gene: 6. Germline lookup yields CDR1 KGHDR and CDR2 SFDVKD. The CDR3 loop spans 14 amino acids.

The rearrangement joins TRBV3-1 (or the pseudogene TRBV3-2) to TRBJ2-3; no reliable D call. The length of the CDR3 is 14 residues. Germline V gene lookup returns CDR1 LGHDT and CDR2 YNNKEL (reference sequence). V gave up 5 bases and J gave up 0 bases, with 9 bases separating them. CDR3 loop: CASSSFSSTDTQYF. CDR3 DNA: TGTGCCAGCAGCTCTTTCTCCAGCACAGATACGCAGTATTTT.

The chain couples TRBV10-1 to TRBJ1-5; D unclear. Germline CDR1 WNHNN, CDR2 SYGVQD (reference sequence). V dropped 7 bases and J dropped 0 bases, with 16 bases sitting between them. There are 16 residues in the CDR3. CDR3 residues: CASIVRGPYSNQPQHF. The DNA for the CDR3 is TGCGCCAGCATAGTCCGTGGACCTTATAGCAATCAGCCCCAGCATTTT.

The chain uses TRBV6-5 and TRBJ2-7, with TRBD1 matching 9 bases. The CDR3 contains 12 residues. With 6 bases clipped from V and 5 bases from J, the junction kept 2 bases outside the gene matches. Germline CDR1 is MNHEY and CDR2 is SVGAGI. CDR3 protein: CASRRTGDEQYF. In DNA, the CDR3 is TGTGCCAGCAGGCGGACAGGGGACGAGCAGTACTTC.

This sequence joins TRBV7-2 and TRBJ2-3; D is undetermined. V was shortened by 3 bases and J by 4 bases, with 8 bases between the two germline ends. The germline CDR1 and CDR2 sequences are SGHTA and FQGNSA. The CDR3 covers 13 residues. This chain's CDR3 is CASSLSGADTQYF. In nucleotides, the CDR3 is TGTGCCAGCAGCTTGTCAGGAGCAGATACGCAGTATTTT.

There are many counts of this clone. The chain combines TRBV3-1 (or the pseudogene TRBV3-2) with TRBJ2-7; no firm D call. V was trimmed by 7 bases and J by 0 bases, leaving 16 bases between them. The CDR3 runs 15 residues. CDR1 is LGHDT, CDR2 YNNKEL, per germline (reference sequence). The CDR3 DNA reads TGTGCCAGCATCTCTCCCCAGGATGACTCCTACGAGCAGTACTTC. Translating gives CASISPQDDSYEQYF.

This clone has a handful of counts. The gene calls are TRBV6-5 and TRBJ2-2, with TRBD1 identical over 8 bases. Germline values: CDR1 MNHEY, CDR2 SVGAGI. The CDR3 contains 15 residues. V lost 3 bases, J lost 6 bases, and 6 bases stayed unmatched. The CDR3: CASSYSTGDAGELFF. DNA for the CDR3: TGTGCCAGCAGTTATTCGACAGGGGACGCCGGGGAGCTGTTTTTT.

This clone was recorded once. The chain couples TRBV24-1 to TRBJ1-2; tentatively, D is TRBD1 (5 bases). Germline CDR1 is KGHDR and CDR2 is SFDVKD. Trimming shortened V by 0 bases and J by 10 bases, and 8 bases separated the two germline ends. This CDR3 comprises 12 residues. This CDR3 is CATSDLWGIYTF. Here the CDR3 DNA reads TGTGCCACCAGTGATTTGTGGGGGATCTACACCTTC.